The present T cell receptor beta chain was sequenced within a study of blood T cell repertoires in COVID-19. Study-wide context: The origin of the acute and convalescent COVID-19 samples was the United States, Italy and Spain. T cells, B-cell-depleted T cells, or PBMCs provided the cDNA or gDNA that served as material.

The assay was immunoSEQ multiplex PCR, and TCRdb's table has in-frame clones only and misses some. Among 350,000 or so clones listed, 92% were seen once. Everyone who took part was about 18 to 90 years old, and they came from about 25 US areas. Assignments of participants to cohorts depended upon their own reported clinical history. Sequencing was carried out using PBMCs or T cells enriched from blood (not recorded which). The source of this sequence is a woman in her thirties who had recovered from COVID-19.

The CDR3 spells CSVALGTGPTEAFF. DNA for the CDR3: TGCAGCGTTGCCTTAGGGACAGGGCCCACTGAAGCTTTCTTT. V gene TRBV29-1 combines with J gene TRBJ1-1; 9 nucleotides align to TRBD1. With V trimmed by 4 bases and J by 4 bases, 7 bases remained unmatched. This CDR3 comprises 14 residues. Germline values: CDR1 SQVTM, CDR2 ANQGSEA.